A single sample gave rise to the 19 T cell receptor beta chains below, sequenced in a study of T cells in Graves' hyperthyroidism and ophthalmopathy. Amplification of TCR beta CDR3 regions was performed using RNA transcripts as template. The HTBI primer set was used in a first-round RT-PCR of the TCR CDR3. Via MiXCR, TCRdb re-called the multiplex PCR reads, giving one row per CDR3 protein. The table has 200,000 to 300,000 distinct CDR3 sequences, around 24% seen once; the top ten hold 35%. The sample taken for sequencing was blood. These receptor sequences come from a woman aged 40 to 55 with Graves' ophthalmopathy.

At least ten counts were recorded for this clonotype. This sequence joins TRBV6-5 and TRBJ2-7; a weak D match, TRBD2 (6 bases). In germline, CDR1 is MNHEY, CDR2 SVGAGI. Trimming removed 7 bases at V and 3 bases at J, with 10 bases between. The CDR3 totals 12 residues. CDR3 coding DNA: TGTGCCAGCAAGGACTACCTCTACGAGCAGTACTTC. It is translated as CASKDYLYEQYF.

This clonotype has only a few counts. The chain uses TRBV30 and TRBJ2-2; 11 bases are shared with TRBD2. This CDR3 region has 15 residues. Germline V gives CDR1 GTSNPN, CDR2 SVGIG (reference sequence). Losses at the gene ends were 4 bases for V and 6 bases for J; bases not matched to a gene: 7. The CDR3 sequence is CAWKELAGVAGELFF. CDR3 coding DNA: TGTGCCTGGAAGGAACTAGCGGGAGTGGCCGGGGAGCTGTTTTTT.

Ten or more counts support this clonotype. The chain links TRBV5-1 to TRBJ1-1, with a weak D call TRBD1 (5 bases). Germline V gives CDR1 SGHRS, CDR2 YFSETQ. The CDR3 totals 14 residues. V lost 4 bases to trimming and J lost 0 bases, with 10 bases between them. The CDR3, as DNA: TGCGCCAGCAGCGAGCAACAGGTGAACACTGAAGCTTTCTTT. The encoded protein is CASSEQQVNTEAFF.

V gene TRBV11-2 combines with J gene TRBJ1-6; a possible D gene is TRBD1 (6 bases). This CDR3 is 15 amino acids long. Deletions cut 2 bases from V and 9 bases from J, with 14 bases between. Germline lookup yields CDR1 SGHAT and CDR2 FQNNGV. CDR3 residues: CASSLKQGGSSPLHF. CDR3 sequence (DNA): TGTGCCAGCAGCTTAAAACAGGGAGGTAGTTCACCCCTCCACTTT.

This chain connects TRBV11-2 to TRBJ2-5, with no clear D. This CDR3 contains 13 residues. Germline V gene lookup returns CDR1 SGHAT and CDR2 FQNNGV. Trimming took 5 bases from V and 3 from J, leaving 10 bases between them. CDR3 in DNA: TGTGCCAGCAGCCAAGGCCCTAAAGAGACCCAGTACTTC. This sequence encodes CASSQGPKETQYF. The full variable domain, in which reference TRBV11-2 and TRBJ2-5 provide the parts outside the CDR3, is EAGVAQSPRYKIIEKRQSVAFWCNPISGHATLYWYQQILGQGPKLLIQFQNNGVVDDSQLPKDRFSAERLKGVDSTLKIQPAKLEDSAVYLCASSQGPKETQYFGPGTRLLVL.

V is TRBV12-5 and J is TRBJ1-1; D perhaps matches TRBD1 (5 bases). This CDR3 has 14 residues. CDR1 and CDR2 from the germline V gene are LGHNT and FRNRAP. Trimming removed 5 bases at V and 0 bases at J, with 10 bases between. This chain's CDR3 is CASGPGTVNTEAFF. The CDR3 DNA follows: TGTGCTAGTGGTCCAGGGACGGTGAACACTGAAGCTTTCTTT. The whole variable domain, filled in from reference TRBV12-5 and TRBJ1-1, reads DARVTQTPRHKVTEMGQEVTMRCQPILGHNTVFWYRQTMMQGLELLAYFRNRAPLDDSGMPKDRFSAEMPDATLATLKIQPSEPRDSAVYFCASGPGTVNTEAFFGQGTRLTVV.

This chain connects TRBV11-2 to TRBJ2-7; 10 bases line up with TRBD1. V shed 0 bases, J shed 9 bases, and the junction held 8 bases outside the gene matches. The V gene's germline CDR1 is SGHAT and CDR2 FQNNGV. The CDR3 covers 15 residues. The CDR3 sequence is CASSLEPPGQGTQYF. The CDR3 DNA reads as TGTGCCAGCAGCTTAGAACCTCCGGGACAGGGGACGCAGTACTTC.

This clonotype was picked up a small number of times. The rearrangement uses TRBV6-1 and TRBJ2-7; 10 bases are a match to TRBD1. With V trimmed by 4 bases and J by 2 bases, 2 bases remained unmatched. Germline V lookup: CDR1 MNHNS, CDR2 SASEGT. The CDR3 covers 14 residues. The CDR3 nucleotides are TGTGCCAGCAGTGCCGGACAGGGGGCCTACGAGCAGTACTTC. This sequence encodes CASSAGQGAYEQYF.

The rearrangement links TRBV12-3 or TRBV12-4 to TRBJ1-1; D not resolved. V was shortened by 5 bases and J by 7 bases, with 14 bases between the two germline ends. The CDR3 spans 13 residues. This CDR3 is CASSPTRQSEAFF. DNA of the CDR3: TGTGCCAGCAGTCCAACCCGCCAGAGTGAAGCTTTCTTT.

This clonotype was recorded many times. The CDR3 sequence: CASKRDGSLHSTDTQYF. The CDR3 coding sequence is TGTGCCAGCAAGCGGGACGGGAGCCTCCATAGCACAGATACGCAGTATTTT. The chain has TRBV27 and TRBJ2-3; TRBD2 matches at 7 bases. The CDR3 sequence is 17 residues long. The ends lost 7 bases at V and 0 bases at J; junction bases unmatched: 13. Germline V gene lookup returns CDR1 MNHEY and CDR2 SMNVEV (reference sequence).

This clonotype occurred many times. CDR3 sequence reads: CASSALAGDVAGELFF. Here the CDR3 DNA reads TGTGCCAGCAGCGCCCTAGCGGGAGACGTCGCTGGGGAGCTGTTTTTT. The chain has TRBV9 and TRBJ2-2; TRBD2 matches at 10 bases. This CDR3 is built from 16 residues. Trimming at V came to 3 bases and at J to 8 bases, leaving 10 bases not matched to a gene. Looked up from germline, CDR1 is SGDLS and CDR2 is YYNGEE.

Ten or more counts support this clonotype. V and J are TRBV28 and TRBJ2-7; 7 nucleotides align to TRBD1. Germline-derived CDR1 and CDR2 are MDHEN and SYDVKM. J gave up 3 bases and V 5 bases, and 7 bases lay outside the gene matches. The CDR3 runs 14 residues. The CDR3 DNA is TGTGCCAGCAGTCTCAGCGACAGGGACTACGAGCAGTACTTC. This encodes CASSLSDRDYEQYF.

This clonotype was seen repeatedly, ten times or more. The V gene is TRBV20-1, the J gene TRBJ2-7, with 11 bases fitting TRBD2. V gave up 6 bases and J gave up 7 bases; unmatched junction bases: 8. This CDR3 has 13 residues. CDR1 is DFQATT and CDR2 is SNEGSKA in the germline V gene (reference sequence). CDR3 DNA sequence: TGCAGTGCAGCGACTAGCGGGACTGTTGAGCAGTACTTC. This codes for CSAATSGTVEQYF.

This clonotype has ten or more counts. V usage is TRBV24-1 and J usage is TRBJ2-2; D possibly corresponds to TRBD1 (6 bases). From germline, CDR1 is KGHDR and CDR2 SFDVKD. V lost 3 bases, J lost 4 bases, and 11 bases lay in between. The CDR3 has 15 residues. The CDR3 loop is CATSDPGQITGELFF. CDR3 DNA sequence: TGTGCCACCAGTGATCCGGGACAAATCACCGGGGAGCTGTTTTTT.

This clonotype was seen at least ten times. The V and J genes are TRBV12-3 or TRBV12-4 and TRBJ1-4, with 8 bases fitting TRBD1. Trimming cost V 4 bases and J 6 bases; bases outside gene matches: 1. CDR3 size: 13 residues. Written as DNA, the CDR3 is TGTGCCAGCAGTTGGGGACAGGATGAAAAACTGTTTTTT. Amino acids: CASSWGQDEKLFF.

The chain uses TRBV2 and TRBJ1-3; D gene ambiguous. The V gene's germline CDR1 is SNHLY and CDR2 FYNNEI. V was clipped by 9 bases and J by 0 bases, with 9 bases between them. The length of the CDR3 is 13 residues. CDR3 residues: CASTSPSGNTIYF. CDR3 sequence (DNA): TGTGCCAGTACCAGTCCCTCTGGAAACACCATATATTTT. Full variable domain (missing parts from reference TRBV2 and TRBJ1-3): EPEVTQTPSHQVTQMGQEVILRCVPISNHLYFYWYRQILGQKVEFLVSFYNNEISEKSEIFDDQFSVERPDGSNFTLKIRSTKLEDSAMYFCASTSPSGNTIYFGEGSWLTVV.

This clonotype appeared many times. The chain links TRBV7-9 to TRBJ1-2; 7 bases match TRBD1. Unmatched junction bases numbered 1, after V lost 3 bases and J lost 3 bases. In germline, CDR1 is SEHNR, CDR2 FQNEAQ (reference sequence). The CDR3 is made up of 13 amino acids. CDR3 DNA: TGTGCCAGCAGCTTCGGGACAGACTATGGCTACACCTTC. The encoded protein is CASSFGTDYGYTF. Variable domain in full (rest from reference TRBV7-9 and TRBJ1-2): DTGVSQNPRHKITKRGQNVTFRCDPISEHNRLYWYRQTLGQGPEFLTYFQNEAQLEKSRLLSDRFSAERPKGSFSTLEIQRTEQGDSAMYLCASSFGTDYGYTFGSGTRLTVV.

This clonotype was seen at least ten times. V and J are TRBV20-1 and TRBJ1-5; a possible D gene is TRBD1 (5 bases). The germline V and J ends were trimmed by 3 bases and 0 bases, with 9 bases remaining between them. Germline V lookup: CDR1 DFQATT, CDR2 SNEGSKA (reference sequence). The CDR3 is 14 residues long. The CDR3 spells CSARSGTSNQPQHF. CDR3 coding DNA: TGCAGTGCTAGGTCAGGGACTAGCAATCAGCCCCAGCATTTT.

This clonotype appeared many times. The chain carries TRBV20-1 and TRBJ1-1, with TRBD1 identical over 10 bases. Germline V lookup: CDR1 DFQATT, CDR2 SNEGSKA (reference sequence). The CDR3 sequence is 13 residues long. V lost 6 bases to trimming and J lost 4 bases; unmatched junction nucleotides: 5. CDR3 region: CSAWTGGGTEAFF. The CDR3 DNA sequence: TGCAGTGCCTGGACAGGGGGGGGCACTGAAGCTTTCTTT.